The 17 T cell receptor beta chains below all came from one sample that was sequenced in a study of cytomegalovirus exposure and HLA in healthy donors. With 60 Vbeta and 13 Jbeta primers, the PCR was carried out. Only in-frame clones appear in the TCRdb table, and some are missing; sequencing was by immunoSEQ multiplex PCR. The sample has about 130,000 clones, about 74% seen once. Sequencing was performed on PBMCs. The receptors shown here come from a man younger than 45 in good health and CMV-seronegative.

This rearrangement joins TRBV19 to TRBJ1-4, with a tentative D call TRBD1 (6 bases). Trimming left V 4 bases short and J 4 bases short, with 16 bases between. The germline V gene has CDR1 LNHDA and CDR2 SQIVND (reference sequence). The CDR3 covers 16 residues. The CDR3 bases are TGTGCCAGTAGTACTTCAACAGGGACCTATAATGAAAAACTGTTTTTT. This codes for CASSTSTGTYNEKLFF. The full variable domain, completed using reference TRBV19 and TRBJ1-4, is DGGITQSPKYLFRKEGQNVTLSCEQNLNHDAMYWYRQDPGQGLRLIYYSQIVNDFQKGDIAEGYSVSREKKESFPLTVTSAQKNPTAFYLCASSTSTGTYNEKLFFGSGTQLSVL.

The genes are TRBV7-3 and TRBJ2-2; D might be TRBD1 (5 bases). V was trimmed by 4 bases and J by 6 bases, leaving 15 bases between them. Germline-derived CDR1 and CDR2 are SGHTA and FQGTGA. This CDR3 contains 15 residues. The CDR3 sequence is CASSSAQGGSGELFF. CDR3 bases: TGTGCCAGCAGCTCGGCGCAGGGTGGCTCCGGGGAGCTGTTTTTT.

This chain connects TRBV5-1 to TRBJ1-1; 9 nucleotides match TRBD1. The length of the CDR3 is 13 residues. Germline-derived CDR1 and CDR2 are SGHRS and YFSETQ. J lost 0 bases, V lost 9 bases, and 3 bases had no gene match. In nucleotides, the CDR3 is TGCGCCACGAGACAGGGGGTGAACACTGAAGCTTTCTTT. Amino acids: CATRQGVNTEAFF.

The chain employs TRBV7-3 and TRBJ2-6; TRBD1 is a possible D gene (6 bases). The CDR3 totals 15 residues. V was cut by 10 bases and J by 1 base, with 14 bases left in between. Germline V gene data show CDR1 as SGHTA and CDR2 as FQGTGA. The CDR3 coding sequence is TGTGCCACGTCAGGGGAAAGGTCTGGGGCCAACGTCCTGACTTTC. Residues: CATSGERSGANVLTF.

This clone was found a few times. The CDR3 reads CATSRDQGFTAFF. DNA of the CDR3: TGTGCCACCAGCAGAGACCAGGGGTTTACGGCTTTCTTT. This chain connects TRBV15 to TRBJ1-1; the D gene is possibly TRBD1 (6 bases). V gave up 0 bases and J gave up 11 bases, with 13 bases separating them. The CDR3 contains 13 residues. Germline V lookup: CDR1 LNHNV, CDR2 YYDKDF (reference sequence). Based on the CDR3 plus reference TRBV15 and TRBJ1-1, the full variable domain is DAMVIQNPRYQVTQFGKPVTLSCSQTLNHNVMYWYQQKSSQAPKLLFHYYDKDFNNEADTPDNFQSRRPNTSFCFLDIRSPGLGDTAMYLCATSRDQGFTAFFGQGTRLTVV.

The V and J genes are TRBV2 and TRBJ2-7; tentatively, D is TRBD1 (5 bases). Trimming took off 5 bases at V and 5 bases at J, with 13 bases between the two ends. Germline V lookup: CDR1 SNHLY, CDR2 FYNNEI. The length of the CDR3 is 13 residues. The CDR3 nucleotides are TGTGCCAGCAGTCCGGACCCAGGGAACGAGCAGTACTTC. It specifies CASSPDPGNEQYF.

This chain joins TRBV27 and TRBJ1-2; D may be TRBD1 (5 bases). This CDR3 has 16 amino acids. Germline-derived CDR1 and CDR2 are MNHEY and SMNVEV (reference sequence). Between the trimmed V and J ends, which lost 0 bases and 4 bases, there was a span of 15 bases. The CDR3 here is CASSLSGTEYAYGYTF. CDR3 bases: TGTGCCAGCAGTTTATCTGGGACTGAATATGCCTATGGCTACACCTTC.

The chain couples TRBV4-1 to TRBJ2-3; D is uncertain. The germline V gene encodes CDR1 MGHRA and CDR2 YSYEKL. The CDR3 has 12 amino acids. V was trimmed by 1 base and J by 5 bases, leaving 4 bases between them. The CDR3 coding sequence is TGCGCCAGCAGCCAAGGTCTAGATACGCAGTATTTT. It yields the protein CASSQGLDTQYF.

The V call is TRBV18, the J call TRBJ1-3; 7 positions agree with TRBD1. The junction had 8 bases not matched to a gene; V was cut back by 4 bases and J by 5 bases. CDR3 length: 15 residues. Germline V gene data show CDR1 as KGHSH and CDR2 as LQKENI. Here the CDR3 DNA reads TGTGCCAGCTCACGGGGACAGAGCTTCAGAAACACCATATATTTT. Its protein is CASSRGQSFRNTIYF.

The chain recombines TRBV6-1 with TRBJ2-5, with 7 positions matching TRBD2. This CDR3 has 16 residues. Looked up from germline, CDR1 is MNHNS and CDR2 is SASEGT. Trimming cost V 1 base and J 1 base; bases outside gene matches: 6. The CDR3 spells CASSEVGGSIQETQYF. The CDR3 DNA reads TGTGCCAGCAGTGAAGTGGGCGGGAGTATCCAAGAGACCCAGTACTTC.

In DNA, the CDR3 is TGTGCCAGCCAGGGGGCAAAACCAGATACGCAGTATTTT. It is translated as CASQGAKPDTQYF. The V call is TRBV2, the J call TRBJ2-3; 8 bases fit TRBD1. V gave up 8 bases and J gave up 4 bases; unmatched junction bases: 5. This CDR3 region has 13 residues. The germline V gene encodes CDR1 SNHLY and CDR2 FYNNEI. Based on the CDR3 plus reference TRBV2 and TRBJ2-3, the full variable domain is EPEVTQTPSHQVTQMGQEVILRCVPISNHLYFYWYRQILGQKVEFLVSFYNNEISEKSEIFDDQFSVERPDGSNFTLKIRSTKLEDSAMYFCASQGAKPDTQYFGPGTRLTVL.

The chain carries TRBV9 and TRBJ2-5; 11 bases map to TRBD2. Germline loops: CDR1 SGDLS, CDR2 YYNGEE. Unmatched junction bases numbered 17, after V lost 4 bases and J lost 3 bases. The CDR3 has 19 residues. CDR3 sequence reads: CASSRGLAGGAGGEETQYF. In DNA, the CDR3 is TGTGCCAGCAGCAGGGGGCTAGCGGGAGGAGCAGGAGGGGAAGAGACCCAGTACTTC.

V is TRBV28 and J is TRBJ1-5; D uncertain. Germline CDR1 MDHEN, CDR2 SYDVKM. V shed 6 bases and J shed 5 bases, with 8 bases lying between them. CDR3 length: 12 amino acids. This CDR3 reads CASRRTDQPQHF. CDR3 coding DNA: TGTGCCAGCAGACGCACGGATCAGCCCCAGCATTTT.

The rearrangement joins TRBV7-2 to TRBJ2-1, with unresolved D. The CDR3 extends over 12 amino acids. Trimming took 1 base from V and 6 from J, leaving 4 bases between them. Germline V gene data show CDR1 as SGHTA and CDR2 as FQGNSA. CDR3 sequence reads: CASSLVANEQFF. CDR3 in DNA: TGTGCCAGCAGCTTAGTAGCCAATGAGCAGTTCTTC. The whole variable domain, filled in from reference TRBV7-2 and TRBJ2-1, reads GAGVSQSPSNKVTEKGKDVELRCDPISGHTALYWYRQSLGQGLEFLIYFQGNSAPDKSGLPSDRFSAERTGGSVSTLTIQRTQQEDSAVYLCASSLVANEQFFGPGTRLTVL.

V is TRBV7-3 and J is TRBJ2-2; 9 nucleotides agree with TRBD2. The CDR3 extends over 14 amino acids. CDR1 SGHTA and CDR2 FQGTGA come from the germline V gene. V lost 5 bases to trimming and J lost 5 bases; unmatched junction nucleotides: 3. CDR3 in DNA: TGTGCCAGCAGCCCTAGCGGGGAGACCGGGGAGCTGTTTTTT. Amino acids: CASSPSGETGELFF.

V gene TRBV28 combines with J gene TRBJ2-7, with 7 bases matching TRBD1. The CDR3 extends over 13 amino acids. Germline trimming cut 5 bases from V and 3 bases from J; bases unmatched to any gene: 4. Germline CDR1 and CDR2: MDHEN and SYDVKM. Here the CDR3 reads CASSRQGGYEQYF. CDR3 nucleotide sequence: TGTGCCAGCAGTCGACAGGGCGGCTACGAGCAGTACTTC.

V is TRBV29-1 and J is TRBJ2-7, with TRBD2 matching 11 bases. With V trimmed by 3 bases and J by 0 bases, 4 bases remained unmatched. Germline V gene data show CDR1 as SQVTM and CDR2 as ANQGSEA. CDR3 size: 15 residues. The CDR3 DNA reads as TGCAGCGTTGATTTGCTAGCGGGGGGCTCCTACGAGCAGTACTTC. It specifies CSVDLLAGGSYEQYF.